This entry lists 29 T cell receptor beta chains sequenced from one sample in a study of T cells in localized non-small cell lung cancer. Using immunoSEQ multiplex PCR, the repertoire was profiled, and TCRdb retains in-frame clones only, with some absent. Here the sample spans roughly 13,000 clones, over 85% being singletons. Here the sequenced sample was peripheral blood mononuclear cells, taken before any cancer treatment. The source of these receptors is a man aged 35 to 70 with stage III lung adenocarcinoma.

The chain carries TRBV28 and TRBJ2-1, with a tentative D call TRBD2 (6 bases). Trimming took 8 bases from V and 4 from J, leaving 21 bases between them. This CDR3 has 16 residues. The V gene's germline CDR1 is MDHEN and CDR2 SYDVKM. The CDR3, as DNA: TGTGCCAGCCCACCCCGTGGGGAGGTCCCTTACAATGAGCAGTTCTTC. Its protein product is CASPPRGEVPYNEQFF. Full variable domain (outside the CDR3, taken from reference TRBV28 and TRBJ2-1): DVKVTQSSRYLVKRTGEKVFLECVQDMDHENMFWYRQDPGLGLRLIYFSYDVKMKEKGDIPEGYSVSREKKERFSLILESASTNQTSMYLCASPPRGEVPYNEQFFGPGTRLTVL.

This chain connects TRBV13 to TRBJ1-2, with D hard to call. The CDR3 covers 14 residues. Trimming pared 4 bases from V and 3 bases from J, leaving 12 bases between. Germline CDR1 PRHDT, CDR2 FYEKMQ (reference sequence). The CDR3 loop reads CASSSETDYYGYTF. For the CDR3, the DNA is TGTGCCAGCAGCTCGGAGACGGATTACTATGGCTACACCTTC.

The CDR3 protein is CASSPEKRSYNEQFF. The CDR3 DNA is TGTGCCAGCTCACCAGAGAAGCGGTCGTACAATGAGCAGTTCTTC. The genes are TRBV18 and TRBJ2-1; possible D gene TRBD2, 5 bases. The germline CDR1 and CDR2 sequences are KGHSH and LQKENI. The ends were cut back, 2 bases at V and 4 bases at J, with 12 bases in the middle. CDR3 length: 15 amino acids.

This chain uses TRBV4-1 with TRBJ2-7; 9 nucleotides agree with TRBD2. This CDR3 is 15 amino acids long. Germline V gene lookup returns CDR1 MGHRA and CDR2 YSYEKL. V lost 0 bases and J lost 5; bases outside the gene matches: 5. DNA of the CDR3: TGCGCCAGCAGCCAAGACAGGCGGGAGGGCCACGAGCAGTACTTC. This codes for CASSQDRREGHEQYF.

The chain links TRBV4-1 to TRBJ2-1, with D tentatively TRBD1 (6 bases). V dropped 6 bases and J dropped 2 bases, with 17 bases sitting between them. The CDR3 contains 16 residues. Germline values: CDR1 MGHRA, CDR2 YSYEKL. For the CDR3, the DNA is TGCGCCAGCAGTCCCCTTCCCAGGGGCCCCTACAATGAGCAGTTCTTC. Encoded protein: CASSPLPRGPYNEQFF.

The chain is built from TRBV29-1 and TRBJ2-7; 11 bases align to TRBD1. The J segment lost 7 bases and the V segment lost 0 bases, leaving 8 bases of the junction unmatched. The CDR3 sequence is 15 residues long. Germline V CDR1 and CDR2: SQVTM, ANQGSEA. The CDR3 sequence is CSVEDRGQGAREQYF. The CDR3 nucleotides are TGCAGCGTTGAAGATAGAGGACAGGGGGCTCGGGAGCAGTACTTC.

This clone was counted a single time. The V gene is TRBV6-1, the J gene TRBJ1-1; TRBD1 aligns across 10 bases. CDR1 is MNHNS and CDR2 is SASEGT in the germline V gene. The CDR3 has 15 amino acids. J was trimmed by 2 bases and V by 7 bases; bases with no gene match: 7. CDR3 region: CASKGQGSFNTEAFF. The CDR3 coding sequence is TGTGCCAGCAAGGGACAGGGGAGTTTTAACACTGAAGCTTTCTTT.

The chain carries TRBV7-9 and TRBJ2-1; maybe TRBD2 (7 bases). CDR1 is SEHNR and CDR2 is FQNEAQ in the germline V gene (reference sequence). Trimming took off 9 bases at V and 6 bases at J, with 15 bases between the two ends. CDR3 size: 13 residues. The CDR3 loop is CASTVGGVNEQFF. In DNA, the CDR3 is TGTGCCAGTACGGTAGGGGGGGTCAATGAGCAGTTCTTC.

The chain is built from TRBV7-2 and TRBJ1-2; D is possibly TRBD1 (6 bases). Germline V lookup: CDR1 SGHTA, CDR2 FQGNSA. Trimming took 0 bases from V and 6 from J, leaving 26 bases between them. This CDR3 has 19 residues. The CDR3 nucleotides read TGTGCCAGCAGCTTAGCGGTCAGGGGTGGATCGGGGCAAGTAAATGGCTACACCTTC. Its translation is CASSLAVRGGSGQVNGYTF.

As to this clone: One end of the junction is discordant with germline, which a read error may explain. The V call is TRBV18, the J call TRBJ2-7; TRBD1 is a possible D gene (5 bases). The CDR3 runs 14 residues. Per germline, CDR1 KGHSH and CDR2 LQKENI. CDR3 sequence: CASPPQVSSYEQYF. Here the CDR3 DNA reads TGTGCCAGCCCACCACAGGTTAGTTCCTACGAGCAGTACTTC.

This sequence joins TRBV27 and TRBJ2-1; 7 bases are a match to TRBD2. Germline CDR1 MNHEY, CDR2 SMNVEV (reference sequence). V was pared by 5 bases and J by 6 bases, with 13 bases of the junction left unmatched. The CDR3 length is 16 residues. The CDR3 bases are TGTGCCAGCAGTCCCCCTAGCGGTCGGAGGGGCAATGAGCAGTTCTTC. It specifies CASSPPSGRRGNEQFF.

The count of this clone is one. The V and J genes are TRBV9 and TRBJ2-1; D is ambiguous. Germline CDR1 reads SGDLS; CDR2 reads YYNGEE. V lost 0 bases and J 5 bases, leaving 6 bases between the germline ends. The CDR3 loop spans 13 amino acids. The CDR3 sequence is CASSVGLNNEQFF. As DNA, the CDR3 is TGTGCCAGCAGCGTAGGGTTGAACAATGAGCAGTTCTTC.

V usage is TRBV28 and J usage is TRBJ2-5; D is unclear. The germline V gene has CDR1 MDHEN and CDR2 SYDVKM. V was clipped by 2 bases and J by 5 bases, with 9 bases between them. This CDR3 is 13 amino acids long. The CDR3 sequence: CASSLPPRETQYF. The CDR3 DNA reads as TGTGCCAGCAGTTTACCCCCCAGGGAGACCCAGTACTTC.

CDR3 in amino acids: CASSVGTGGGEQFF. The DNA of the CDR3 is TGTGCCAGCAGTGTGGGGACAGGGGGCGGTGAGCAGTTCTTC. The V gene is TRBV6-1, the J gene TRBJ2-1; 12 nucleotides match TRBD1. The germline V gene encodes CDR1 MNHNS and CDR2 SASEGT. The CDR3 covers 14 residues. The V and J ends lost 4 bases and 9 bases, in that order; junction bases with no gene match: 4.

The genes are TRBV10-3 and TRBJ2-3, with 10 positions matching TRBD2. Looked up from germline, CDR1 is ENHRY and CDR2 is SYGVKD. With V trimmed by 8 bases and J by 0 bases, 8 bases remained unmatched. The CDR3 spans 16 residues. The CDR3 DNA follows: TGTGCCATCGGACTCTCTAGCGGGAGAAGCACAGATACGCAGTATTTT. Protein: CAIGLSSGRSTDTQYF.

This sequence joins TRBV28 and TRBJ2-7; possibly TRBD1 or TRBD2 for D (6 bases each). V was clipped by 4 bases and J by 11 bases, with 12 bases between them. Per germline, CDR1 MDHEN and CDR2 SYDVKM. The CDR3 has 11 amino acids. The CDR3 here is CASSSWGAEYF. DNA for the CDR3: TGTGCCAGCAGTTCCTGGGGGGCGGAGTACTTC.

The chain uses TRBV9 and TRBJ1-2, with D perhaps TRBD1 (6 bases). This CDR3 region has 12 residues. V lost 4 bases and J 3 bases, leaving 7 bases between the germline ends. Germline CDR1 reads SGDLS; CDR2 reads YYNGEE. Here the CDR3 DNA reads TGTGCCAGCAGCCGGACAGACTATGGCTACACCTTC. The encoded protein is CASSRTDYGYTF. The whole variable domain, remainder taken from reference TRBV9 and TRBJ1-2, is DSGVTQTPKHLITATGQRVTLRCSPRSGDLSVYWYQQSLDQGLQFLIQYYNGEERAKGNILERFSAQQFPDLHSELNLSSLELGDSALYFCASSRTDYGYTFGSGTRLTVV.

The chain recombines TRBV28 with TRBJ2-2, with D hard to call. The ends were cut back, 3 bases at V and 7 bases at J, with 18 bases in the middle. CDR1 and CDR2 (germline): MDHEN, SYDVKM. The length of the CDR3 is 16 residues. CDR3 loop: CASSLLSRWDDGELFF. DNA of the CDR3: TGTGCCAGCAGTTTGCTCTCGCGGTGGGATGACGGGGAGCTGTTTTTT. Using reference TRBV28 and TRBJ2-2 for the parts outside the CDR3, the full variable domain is DVKVTQSSRYLVKRTGEKVFLECVQDMDHENMFWYRQDPGLGLRLIYFSYDVKMKEKGDIPEGYSVSREKKERFSLILESASTNQTSMYLCASSLLSRWDDGELFFGEGSRLTVL.

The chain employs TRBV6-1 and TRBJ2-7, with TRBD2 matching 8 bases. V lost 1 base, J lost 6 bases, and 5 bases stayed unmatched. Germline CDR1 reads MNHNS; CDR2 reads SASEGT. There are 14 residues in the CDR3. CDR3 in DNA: TGTGCCAGCAGTGAAGATGGGACTAGATCCGAGCAGTACTTC. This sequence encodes CASSEDGTRSEQYF.

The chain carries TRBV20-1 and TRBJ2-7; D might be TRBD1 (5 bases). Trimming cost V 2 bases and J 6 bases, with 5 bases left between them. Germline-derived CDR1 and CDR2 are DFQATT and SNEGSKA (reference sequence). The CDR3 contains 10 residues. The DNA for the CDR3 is TGCAGTGCTAGAAGGGGCGAGCAGTACTTC. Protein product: CSARRGEQYF.

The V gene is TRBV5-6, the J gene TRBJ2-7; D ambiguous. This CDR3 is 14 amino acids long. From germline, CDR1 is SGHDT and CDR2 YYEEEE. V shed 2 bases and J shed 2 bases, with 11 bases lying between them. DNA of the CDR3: TGTGCCAGCAGCTTTGGTTCAGACGCCTACGAGCAGTACTTC. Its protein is CASSFGSDAYEQYF.

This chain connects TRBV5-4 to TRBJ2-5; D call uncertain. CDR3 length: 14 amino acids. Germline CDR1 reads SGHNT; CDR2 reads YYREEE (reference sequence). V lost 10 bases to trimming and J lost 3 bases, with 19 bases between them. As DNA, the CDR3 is TGTGCCGGTAATTTTTGGAGTTCCGAAGAGACCCAGTACTTC. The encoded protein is CAGNFWSSEETQYF.

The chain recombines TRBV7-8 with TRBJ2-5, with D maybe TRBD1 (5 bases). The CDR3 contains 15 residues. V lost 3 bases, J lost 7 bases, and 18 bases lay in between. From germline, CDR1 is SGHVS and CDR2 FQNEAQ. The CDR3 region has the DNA TGTGCCAGCAGCTTTGGATACGGACAATTTGCGACCCAGTACTTC. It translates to CASSFGYGQFATQYF.

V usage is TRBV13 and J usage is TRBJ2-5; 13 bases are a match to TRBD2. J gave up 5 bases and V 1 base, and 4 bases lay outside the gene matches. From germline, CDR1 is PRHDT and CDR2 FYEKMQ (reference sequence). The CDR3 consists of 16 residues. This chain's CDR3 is CASSLVLAGGPETQYF. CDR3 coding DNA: TGTGCCAGCAGCTTAGTACTAGCGGGAGGGCCGGAGACCCAGTACTTC.

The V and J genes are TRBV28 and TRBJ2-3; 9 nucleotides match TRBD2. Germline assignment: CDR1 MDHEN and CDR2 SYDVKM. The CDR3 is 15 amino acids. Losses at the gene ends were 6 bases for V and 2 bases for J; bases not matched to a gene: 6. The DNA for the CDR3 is TGTGCCAGCAGGACTAGCGGAACATACACAGATACGCAGTATTTT. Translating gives CASRTSGTYTDTQYF.

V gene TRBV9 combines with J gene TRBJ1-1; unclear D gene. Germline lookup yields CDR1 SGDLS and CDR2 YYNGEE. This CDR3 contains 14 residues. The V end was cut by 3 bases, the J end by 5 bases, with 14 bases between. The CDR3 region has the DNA TGTGCCAGCAGCGGGGTCGATTTCGGGACTGAAGCTTTCTTT. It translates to CASSGVDFGTEAFF.

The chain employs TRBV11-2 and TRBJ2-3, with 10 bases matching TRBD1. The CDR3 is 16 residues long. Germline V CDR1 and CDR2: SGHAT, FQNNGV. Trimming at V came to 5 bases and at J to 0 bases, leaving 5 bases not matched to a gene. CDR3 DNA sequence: TGTGCCAGCAGCAGACAGGGGGCTCTTAGCACAGATACGCAGTATTTT. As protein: CASSRQGALSTDTQYF.

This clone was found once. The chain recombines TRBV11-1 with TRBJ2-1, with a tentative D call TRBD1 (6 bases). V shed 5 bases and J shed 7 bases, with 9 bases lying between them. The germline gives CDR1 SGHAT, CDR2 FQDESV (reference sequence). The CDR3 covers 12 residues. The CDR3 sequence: CASSIRGNEQFF. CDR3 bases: TGTGCCAGCAGCATCAGGGGAAATGAGCAGTTCTTC.

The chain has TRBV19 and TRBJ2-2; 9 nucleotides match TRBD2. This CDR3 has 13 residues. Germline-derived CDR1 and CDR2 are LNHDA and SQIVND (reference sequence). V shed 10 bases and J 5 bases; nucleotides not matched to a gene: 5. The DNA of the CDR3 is TGTGCCACTCTGACTAGCGGAACCGGGGAGCTGTTTTTT. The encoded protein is CATLTSGTGELFF.